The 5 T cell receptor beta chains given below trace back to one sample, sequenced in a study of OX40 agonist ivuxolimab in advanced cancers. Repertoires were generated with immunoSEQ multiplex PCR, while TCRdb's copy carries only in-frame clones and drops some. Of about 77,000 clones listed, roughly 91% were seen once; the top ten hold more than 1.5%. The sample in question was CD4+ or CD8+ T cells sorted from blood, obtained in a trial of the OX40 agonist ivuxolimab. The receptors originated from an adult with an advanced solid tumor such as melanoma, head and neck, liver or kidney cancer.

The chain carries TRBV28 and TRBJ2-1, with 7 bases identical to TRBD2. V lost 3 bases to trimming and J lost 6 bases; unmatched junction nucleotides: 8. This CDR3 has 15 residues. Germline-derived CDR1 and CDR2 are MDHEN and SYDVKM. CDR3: CASSFRTSRGNEQFF. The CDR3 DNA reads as TGTGCCAGCAGTTTTCGGACTAGTCGCGGCAATGAGCAGTTCTTC.

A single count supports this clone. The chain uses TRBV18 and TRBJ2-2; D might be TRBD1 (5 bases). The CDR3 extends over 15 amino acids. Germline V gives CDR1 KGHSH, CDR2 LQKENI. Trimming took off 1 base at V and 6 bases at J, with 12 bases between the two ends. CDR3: CASSPQQDTPGELFF. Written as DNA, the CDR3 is TGTGCCAGCTCACCACAACAGGATACCCCCGGGGAGCTGTTTTTT.

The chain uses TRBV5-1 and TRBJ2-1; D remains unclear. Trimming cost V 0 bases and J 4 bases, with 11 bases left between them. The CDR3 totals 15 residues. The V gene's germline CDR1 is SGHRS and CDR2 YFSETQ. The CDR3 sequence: CASSLEAEQYNEQFF. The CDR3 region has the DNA TGCGCCAGCAGCTTGGAGGCAGAGCAGTACAATGAGCAGTTCTTC. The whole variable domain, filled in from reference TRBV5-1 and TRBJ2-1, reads KAGVTQTPRYLIKTRGQQVTLSCSPISGHRSVSWYQQTPGQGLQFLFEYFSETQRNKGNFPGRFSGRQFSNSRSEMNVSTLELGDSALYLCASSLEAEQYNEQFFGPGTRLTVL.

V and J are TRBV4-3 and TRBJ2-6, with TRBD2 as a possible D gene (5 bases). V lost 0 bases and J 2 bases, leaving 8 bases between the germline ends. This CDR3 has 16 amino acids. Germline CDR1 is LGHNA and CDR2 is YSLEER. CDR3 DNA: TGCGCCAGCAGCCAAGAACCCGGGGCTGGGGCCAACGTCCTGACTTTC. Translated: CASSQEPGAGANVLTF.

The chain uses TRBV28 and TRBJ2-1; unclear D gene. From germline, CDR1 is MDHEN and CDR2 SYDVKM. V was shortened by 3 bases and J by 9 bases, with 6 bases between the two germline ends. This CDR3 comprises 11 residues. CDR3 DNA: TGTGCCAGCAGTTTGTTGGGTGAGCAGTTCTTC. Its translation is CASSLLGEQFF.